Included here is one TCR beta chain sequence, with context. Its antigen is not known. A read error may be the cause here, since a much bigger clone is one base away. Libraries were made from TCR beta cDNA, and they carried unique molecular identifiers. The source material, roughly 0.9 to 11 million T cells, gave rise to 510,000 or so cDNA molecules. TCRdb reprocessed the PCR reads with MiXCR, giving one entry per CDR3 protein. The sample consists of 250,000 to 300,000 distinct CDR3 sequences, just over 35% of them appearing once. These data are taken from a study of post-analysis software for immune sequencing data. Overall study results and limits: Batch-matched samples strongly co-clustered by F measure.

The sequence was collected from a girl aged 5 to 17 with multiple sclerosis. The sample was blood.

CDR3 nucleotide sequence: TGTGCCAGCAGCCAGGGGGCCTACGAGACCCAGTACTTC. Amino acids: CASSQGAYETQYF. The chain combines TRBV3-1 with TRBJ2-7, with D perhaps TRBD1 (6 bases). The end of the DNA aligns better with TRBJ2-5, so the J call may be wrong. The CDR3 covers 13 residues. CDR1 and CDR2 from the germline V gene are LGHDT and YNNKEL (reference sequence).